This T cell receptor beta chain emerged from a study of TIL therapy for anti-PD-1-resistant metastatic lung cancer. Study-wide points: The cohort had more treatment-naive, never-smoker and oncogene-addicted patients than typical. TIL clonotype persistence in blood showed no apparent association with response.

This was the immunoSEQ v3 assay. This table comes from immunoSEQ multiplex PCR, and its TCRdb copy is limited to in-frame clones, with some not included. The sample contains some 43,000 clones, around 80% of which appear only once. This sample's time point: pre-treatment sample, taken before nivolumab and TIL therapy. As for this clone: The antigen is undetermined.

CDR1 is SGDLS and CDR2 is YYNGEE in the germline V gene. V was trimmed by 0 bases and J by 2 bases, leaving 8 bases between them. The CDR3 runs to 14 residues. Sample: blood, taken at baseline. The clonotype was recovered from a man between 65 and 80 years old with non-small cell lung cancer. The chain recombines TRBV9 with TRBJ1-1, with no clear D. CDR3 sequence reads: CASSVGKGNTEAFF. CDR3 in DNA: TGTGCCAGCAGCGTAGGGAAGGGCAACACTGAAGCTTTCTTT.